This TCR beta chain was sequenced during a study of blood T cell repertoires in COVID-19. In the authors' workflow: Nucleated cell counts were estimated from reference gene primer amplification. The method was immunoSEQ multiplex PCR; TCRdb's version includes in-frame clones alone and lacks a portion of them. The V and J calls and clone size are taken from that table; D and trimming were inferred from the DNA. Of some 60,000 clones listed, 70% to 90% are singletons. Trimming removed 3 bases at V and 10 bases at J, with 18 bases between. There are 14 residues in the CDR3. CDR1 and CDR2 from the germline V gene are LNHDA and SQIVND (reference sequence).

The sequencing sample was made of peripheral blood. The J gene is TRBJ2-5, the V gene TRBV19; weak D call: TRBD2 (6 bases). This TCR was sampled from a man aged 55-75 years with acute or convalescent COVID-19. In DNA form, the CDR3 reads TGTGCCAGTAGTATTAGCGGCGGCCTTGGAGGCCAGTACTTC. Amino acid sequence: CASSISGGLGGQYF.